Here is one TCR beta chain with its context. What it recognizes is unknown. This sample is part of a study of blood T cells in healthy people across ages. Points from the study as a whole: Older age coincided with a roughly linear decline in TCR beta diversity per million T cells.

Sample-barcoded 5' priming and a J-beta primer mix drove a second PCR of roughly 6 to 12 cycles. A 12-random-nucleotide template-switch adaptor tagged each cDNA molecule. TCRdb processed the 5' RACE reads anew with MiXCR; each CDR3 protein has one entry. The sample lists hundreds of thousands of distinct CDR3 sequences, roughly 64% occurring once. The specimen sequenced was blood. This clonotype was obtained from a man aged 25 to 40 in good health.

CDR3 sequence (DNA): TGCAGTGTGGAATCCTCCTACAATGAGCAGTTCTTC. Translation: CSVESSYNEQFF. The J gene is TRBJ2-1, the V gene TRBV20-1, with D unresolved. This CDR3 has 12 residues. The V and J ends lost 7 bases and 0 bases respectively, with 7 bases between them. Germline V CDR1 and CDR2: DFQATT, SNEGSKA (reference sequence).